The 21 T cell receptor beta chains listed next were all sequenced from one sample in a study of cytomegalovirus exposure and HLA in healthy donors. The PCR made use of 60 Vbeta and 13 Jbeta primers. Libraries were prepared by immunoSEQ multiplex PCR; TCRdb keeps only in-frame clonotypes and omits some of them. In the table there are over 110,000 clones, over 65% of which are singletons. The sequenced sample was PBMCs. The receptors stem from a male donor in good health and CMV-seronegative.

The V and J genes are TRBV5-1 and TRBJ1-1; 7 nucleotides align to TRBD1. Germline CDR1 reads SGHRS; CDR2 reads YFSETQ. The CDR3 covers 15 residues. Trimming cost V 0 bases and J 0 bases; bases outside gene matches: 2. CDR3 bases: TGCGCCAGCAGCTTGGCCGGGACAGTGAACACTGAAGCTTTCTTT. Translating it yields CASSLAGTVNTEAFF. The full variable domain, its missing parts supplied by reference TRBV5-1 and TRBJ1-1, is KAGVTQTPRYLIKTRGQQVTLSCSPISGHRSVSWYQQTPGQGLQFLFEYFSETQRNKGNFPGRFSGRQFSNSRSEMNVSTLELGDSALYLCASSLAGTVNTEAFFGQGTRLTVV.

The table lists this clone with a count of one. The J gene is TRBJ2-7, the V gene TRBV4-1; D is perhaps TRBD1 (5 bases). Trimming left V 5 bases short and J 0 bases short, with 11 bases between. Per germline, CDR1 MGHRA and CDR2 YSYEKL. The CDR3 spans 14 residues. The CDR3 reads CASSSGHSSYEQYF. In DNA, the CDR3 is TGCGCCAGCAGCTCAGGGCACAGCTCCTACGAGCAGTACTTC.

This chain's CDR3 is CASRGARYEQYF. CDR3 coding DNA: TGTGCCAGCAGGGGGGCGCGTTACGAGCAGTACTTC. The genes are TRBV27 and TRBJ2-7, with D possibly TRBD1 on 6 matching bases. V was pared by 6 bases and J by 4 bases, with 10 bases between. The germline CDR1 and CDR2 sequences are MNHEY and SMNVEV (reference sequence). This CDR3 comprises 12 residues.

The gene calls are TRBV10-3 and TRBJ2-3; D not resolved. Germline V gene data show CDR1 as ENHRY and CDR2 as SYGVKD. This CDR3 has 18 amino acids. Between the trimmed V and J ends, which lost 3 bases and 2 bases, there was a span of 21 bases. CDR3 residues: CAISEFSGGGADTDTQYF. In DNA form, the CDR3 reads TGTGCCATCAGTGAATTCTCTGGCGGCGGTGCGGACACAGATACGCAGTATTTT.

The rearrangement joins TRBV7-2 to TRBJ1-1; D gene uncertain. Trimming cost V 2 bases and J 3 bases, with 7 bases left between them. The CDR3 contains 13 residues. Per germline, CDR1 SGHTA and CDR2 FQGNSA. The CDR3 sequence is CASSLWRHTEAFF. The DNA for the CDR3 is TGTGCCAGCAGCTTATGGAGGCACACTGAAGCTTTCTTT.

This clone was observed a single time. The chain combines TRBV7-2 with TRBJ1-5; TRBD1 might be the D (6 bases). Deletions cut 5 bases from V and 9 bases from J, with 20 bases between. The CDR3 is made up of 15 amino acids. Germline-derived CDR1 and CDR2 are SGHTA and FQGNSA. Here the CDR3 DNA reads TGTGCCAGCAGCCCCCACAGGGACCCGGGGTGGCCCCAGCATTTT. Translation gives CASSPHRDPGWPQHF.

The V and J genes are TRBV9 and TRBJ2-7; 7 positions agree with TRBD2. Germline CDR1 is SGDLS and CDR2 is YYNGEE. Unmatched junction bases numbered 6, after V lost 4 bases and J lost 2 bases. This CDR3 region has 14 residues. For the CDR3, the DNA is TGTGCCAGCAGCCCGGGGGGACTACCCTACGAGCAGTACTTC. As protein: CASSPGGLPYEQYF.

This clone was counted only a few times. The rearrangement uses TRBV30 and TRBJ1-3; tentatively, D is TRBD1 (6 bases). The CDR3 loop spans 16 amino acids. The V end was cut by 2 bases, the J end by 4 bases, with 18 bases between. The germline CDR1 and CDR2 sequences are GTSNPN and SVGIG (reference sequence). CDR3 loop: CAWSSRDTGTGNTIYF. The CDR3 region has the DNA TGTGCCTGGAGTAGCCGGGACACCGGGACGGGAAACACCATATATTTT. The whole variable domain, filled in from reference TRBV30 and TRBJ1-3, reads SQTIHQWPATLVQPVGSPLSLECTVEGTSNPNLYWYRQAAGRGLQLLFYSVGIGQISSEVPQNLSASRPQDRQFILSSKKLLLSDSGFYLCAWSSRDTGTGNTIYFGEGSWLTVV.

This clone was seen just once. V usage is TRBV11-2 and J usage is TRBJ2-7; TRBD2 agrees at 11 bases. Germline V lookup: CDR1 SGHAT, CDR2 FQNNGV. The V and J ends lost 4 bases and 3 bases, in that order; junction bases with no gene match: 5. This CDR3 has 15 amino acids. Here the CDR3 reads CASSSGLAEVYEQYF. The CDR3 DNA reads TGTGCCAGCAGCTCGGGACTAGCGGAAGTCTACGAGCAGTACTTC.

The chain couples TRBV28 to TRBJ2-3; D is unresolved. Between the trimmed V and J ends, which lost 8 bases and 2 bases, there was a span of 17 bases. This CDR3 contains 15 residues. Per germline, CDR1 MDHEN and CDR2 SYDVKM. CDR3 nucleotides: TGTGCCAGCGGTTCGTGGGCCAAGCCCACAGATACGCAGTATTTT. Protein sequence: CASGSWAKPTDTQYF.

The chain links TRBV14 to TRBJ2-7; 7 nucleotides match TRBD1. This CDR3 spans 13 amino acids. V was pared by 6 bases and J by 2 bases, with 4 bases of the junction left unmatched. CDR1 SGHDN and CDR2 FVKESK come from the germline V gene. The CDR3 nucleotides read TGTGCCAGCAGAAAACAGGGGACCTACGAGCAGTACTTC. It translates to CASRKQGTYEQYF.

The chain recombines TRBV19 with TRBJ2-5, with D possibly matching TRBD1 (6 bases). The V end lost 1 base, the J end lost 3 bases, and 9 bases lay between the germline ends. This CDR3 region has 14 residues. Germline CDR1 is LNHDA and CDR2 is SQIVND (reference sequence). The CDR3 sequence is CASSIGAGEETQYF. CDR3 DNA: TGTGCCAGTAGTATAGGGGCAGGGGAAGAGACCCAGTACTTC.

Comments on this clone: The sample carries other DNA sequences with the same CDR3. J is TRBJ2-1 and V is TRBV27; D gene unclear. Trimming left V 3 bases short and J 0 bases short, with 6 bases between. Germline CDR1 is MNHEY and CDR2 is SMNVEV (reference sequence). The CDR3 length is 14 residues. For the CDR3, the DNA is TGTGCCAGCAGTTTCGCCAGCTCCTACAATGAGCAGTTCTTC. It codes for CASSFASSYNEQFF.

The chain is built from TRBV5-4 and TRBJ1-2, with D possibly TRBD1 on 6 matching bases. CDR3 size: 14 residues. Germline V gene lookup returns CDR1 SGHNT and CDR2 YYREEE (reference sequence). Trimming stripped 4 bases from V and 9 bases from J, with 19 bases between. DNA for the CDR3: TGTGCCAGCAGCCGTACCGGGACCCAGGGGAGCTACACCTTC. This encodes CASSRTGTQGSYTF.

The V gene is TRBV6-4, the J gene TRBJ1-5; no definite D call. Trimming took 2 bases from V and 2 from J, leaving 19 bases between them. This CDR3 spans 18 amino acids. Per the germline V gene, CDR1 is MRHNA and CDR2 is SNTAGT. CDR3 sequence (DNA): TGTGCCAGCAGTGACCTTTATTGGGAGGGCTTGGGCAATCAGCCCCAGCATTTT. Translated: CASSDLYWEGLGNQPQHF.

This chain connects TRBV5-1 to TRBJ1-6, with 8 bases matching TRBD1. J lost 9 bases, V lost 1 base, and 12 bases had no gene match. This CDR3 is 17 amino acids long. CDR1 is SGHRS and CDR2 is YFSETQ in the germline V gene. For the CDR3, the DNA is TGCGCCAGCAGCTTGCCCGGGACAGGTTCTACGTCTTCACCCCTCCACTTT. As protein: CASSLPGTGSTSSPLHF.

This chain links TRBV5-1 with TRBJ1-6, with 8 bases identical to TRBD1. Germline V gene lookup returns CDR1 SGHRS and CDR2 YFSETQ. The junction had 11 bases not matched to a gene; V was cut back by 5 bases and J by 7 bases. This CDR3 spans 16 amino acids. This CDR3 is CASRSQGAQGNSPLHF. The CDR3 region has the DNA TGCGCCAGCAGGTCTCAGGGGGCCCAAGGAAATTCACCCCTCCACTTT.

This sequence joins TRBV5-6 and TRBJ2-7, with a tentative D call TRBD1 (6 bases). Per germline, CDR1 SGHDT and CDR2 YYEEEE. V was pared by 2 bases and J by 2 bases, with 11 bases between. The CDR3 runs to 14 residues. The CDR3 sequence: CASSFLQGTYEQYF. Written as DNA, the CDR3 is TGTGCCAGCAGCTTTCTTCAGGGGACCTACGAGCAGTACTTC.

This clone has more than one count but fewer than ten. The chain carries TRBV5-6 and TRBJ1-3; D might be TRBD1 (5 bases). The germline V gene has CDR1 SGHDT and CDR2 YYEEEE. This CDR3 is built from 16 residues. V was pared by 3 bases and J by 3 bases, with 16 bases between. The CDR3 DNA sequence: TGTGCCAGCAGCTATAGGGGCTTGCTAGGTGGAAACACCATATATTTT. Protein product: CASSYRGLLGGNTIYF.

J is TRBJ1-1 and V is TRBV5-4, with D possibly being TRBD1 (6 bases). Trimming took off 2 bases at V and 6 bases at J, with 14 bases between the two ends. The length of the CDR3 is 14 residues. The germline CDR1 and CDR2 sequences are SGHNT and YYREEE (reference sequence). CDR3 bases: TGTGCCAGCAGCTTACGGGGGGCGAGGGCTGAAGCTTTCTTT. This encodes CASSLRGARAEAFF.

This clone was detected only once. The V and J genes are TRBV11-3 and TRBJ1-4; D remains unclear. Trimming removed 4 bases from V and 7 bases from J, with 10 bases in between. This CDR3 has 13 residues. Germline loops: CDR1 SGHNT, CDR2 YENEEA. As DNA, the CDR3 is TGTGCCAGCAGCTCCCTCTCTCGTGAAAAACTGTTTTTT. Translated, it gives CASSSLSREKLFF.